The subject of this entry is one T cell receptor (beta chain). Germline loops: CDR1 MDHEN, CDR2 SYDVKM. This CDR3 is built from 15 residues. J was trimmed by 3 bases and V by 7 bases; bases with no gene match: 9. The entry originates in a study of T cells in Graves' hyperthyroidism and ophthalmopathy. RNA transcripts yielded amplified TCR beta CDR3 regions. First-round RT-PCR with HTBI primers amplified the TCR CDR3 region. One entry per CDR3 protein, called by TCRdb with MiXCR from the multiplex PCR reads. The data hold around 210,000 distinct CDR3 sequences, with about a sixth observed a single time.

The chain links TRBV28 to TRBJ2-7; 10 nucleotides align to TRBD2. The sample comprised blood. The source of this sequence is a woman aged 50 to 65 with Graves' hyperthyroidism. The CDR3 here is CASTPATSGYYEQYF. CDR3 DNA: TGTGCCAGCACCCCTGCGACTAGCGGGTACTACGAGCAGTACTTC.